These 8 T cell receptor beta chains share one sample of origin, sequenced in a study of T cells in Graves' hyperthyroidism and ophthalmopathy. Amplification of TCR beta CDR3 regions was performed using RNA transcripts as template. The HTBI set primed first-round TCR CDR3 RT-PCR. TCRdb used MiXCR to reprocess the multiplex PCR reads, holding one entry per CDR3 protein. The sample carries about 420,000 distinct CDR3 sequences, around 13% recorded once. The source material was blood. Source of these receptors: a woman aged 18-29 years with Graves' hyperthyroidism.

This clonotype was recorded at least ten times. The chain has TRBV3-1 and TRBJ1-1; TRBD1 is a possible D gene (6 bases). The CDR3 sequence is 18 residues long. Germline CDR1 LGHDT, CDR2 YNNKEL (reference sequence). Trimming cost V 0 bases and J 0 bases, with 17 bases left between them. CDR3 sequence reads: CASSQDGRLGGLNTEAFF. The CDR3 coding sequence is TGTGCCAGCAGCCAAGACGGGAGGCTTGGGGGGCTGAACACTGAAGCTTTCTTT.

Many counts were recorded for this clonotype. The CDR3 loop is CASSLFSGPYNEQFF. The CDR3 DNA reads TGTGCCAGCAGTTTGTTCAGCGGACCCTACAATGAGCAGTTCTTC. This chain connects TRBV27 to TRBJ2-1, with D perhaps TRBD2 (5 bases). Trimming stripped 3 bases from V and 2 bases from J, with 11 bases between. Germline loops: CDR1 MNHEY, CDR2 SMNVEV (reference sequence). The CDR3 has 15 residues.

The CDR3 bases are TGTGCCAGCAGCACACAGGGACAGCTAAATGAAAAACTGTTTTTT. This encodes CASSTQGQLNEKLFF. The chain links TRBV13 to TRBJ1-4; TRBD1 matches 7 bases. Per germline, CDR1 PRHDT and CDR2 FYEKMQ (reference sequence). The length of the CDR3 is 15 residues. The trim removed 5 bases at V and 5 bases at J, leaving 8 bases unmatched.

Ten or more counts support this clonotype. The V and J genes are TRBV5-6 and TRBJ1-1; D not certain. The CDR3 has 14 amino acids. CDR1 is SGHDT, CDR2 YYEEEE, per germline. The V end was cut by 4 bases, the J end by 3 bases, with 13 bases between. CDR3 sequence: CASSRRGPDTEAFF. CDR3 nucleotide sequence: TGTGCCAGCAGCCGACGCGGCCCAGACACTGAAGCTTTCTTT.

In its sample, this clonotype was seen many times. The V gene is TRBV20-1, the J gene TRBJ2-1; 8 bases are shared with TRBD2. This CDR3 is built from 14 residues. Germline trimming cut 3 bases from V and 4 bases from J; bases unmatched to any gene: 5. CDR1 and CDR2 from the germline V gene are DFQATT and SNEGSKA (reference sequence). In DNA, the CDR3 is TGCAGTGCTAGCGTTACGGGAGGGTACAATGAGCAGTTCTTC. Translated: CSASVTGGYNEQFF.

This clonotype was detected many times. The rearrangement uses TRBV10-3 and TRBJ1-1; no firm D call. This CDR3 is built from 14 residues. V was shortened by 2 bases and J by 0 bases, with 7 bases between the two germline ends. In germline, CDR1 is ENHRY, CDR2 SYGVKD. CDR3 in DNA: TGTGCCATCAGTGAGAGGCCAGTGAACACTGAAGCTTTCTTT. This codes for CAISERPVNTEAFF.

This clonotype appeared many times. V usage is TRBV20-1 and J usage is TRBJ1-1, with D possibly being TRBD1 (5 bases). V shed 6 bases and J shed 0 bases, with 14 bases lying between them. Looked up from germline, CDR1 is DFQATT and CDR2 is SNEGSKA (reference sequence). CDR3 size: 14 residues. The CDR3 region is CSADNRAVNTEAFF. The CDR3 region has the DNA TGCAGTGCGGACAATAGGGCGGTGAACACTGAAGCTTTCTTT.

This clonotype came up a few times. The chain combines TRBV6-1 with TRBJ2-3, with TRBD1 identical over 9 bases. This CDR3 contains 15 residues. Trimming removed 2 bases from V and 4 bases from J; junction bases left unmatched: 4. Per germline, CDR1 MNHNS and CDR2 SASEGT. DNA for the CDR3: TGTGCCAGCAGTGAAAGGGACAGGGAGTCAGATACGCAGTATTTT. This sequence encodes CASSERDRESDTQYF.